This T cell receptor (beta chain) derives from a study of T cell clonality in common variable immunodeficiency. Both groups were predominantly of Caucasian heritage. CVID subjects had received replacement immunoglobulin for at least one year. Judged by abundance, this clone is medium-sized. Its antigen is as yet unknown. The CDR3 is cut off 3 residues early in the read; its end comes from the germline J gene. Findings and caveats of the study: Fewer TCRbeta clones were shared among CVID subjects than controls. Common variable immunodeficiency TCR beta sequences reportedly had fewer deletions and N-nucleotide insertions.

Germline V gene lookup returns CDR1 SEHNR and CDR2 FQNEAQ (reference sequence). Trimming left V 3 bases short and J 5 bases short, with 7 bases between. This CDR3 is built from 12 residues. Control and CVID samples contributed equal amounts of genomic DNA. Measured with immunoSEQ multiplex PCR; TCRdb has only the in-frame clones, and not every one. Observed in the sample are around 28,000 clones, none of them singletons. This clonotype was sampled from a human donor with common variable immunodeficiency. This rearrangement joins TRBV7-9 to TRBJ1-1, with D tentatively TRBD1 (5 bases). The sequencing sample was made of peripheral blood mononuclear cells. This CDR3 is CASSFPGTEAFF. Incomplete CDR3 DNA: TGTGCCAGCAGCTTCCCAGGGACTGAA.